This TCR beta chain was identified during a study of cytomegalovirus exposure and HLA in healthy donors (dated by TCRdb to 2017 to 2019). Turning to the overall study: According to an earlier analysis of a few hundred of the donors, about 179 million T cells yielded some 120 million unique TCR beta sequences and approximately 280 Gb of sequence data. Typing coverage varied by locus: 629-630 donors for A, B, C, DRB1 and DQB1; about 520 for DQA1; about 570 for DPA1; about 450 for DPB1. Of the approximately 400 genotyped donors, about 84% fell in the genetic ancestry cluster associated with self-reported Caucasian donors. Roughly 5 DR-DQ haplotypes were treated as single units for association and clustering because of strong linkage in the cohort. To predict cytomegalovirus infection status, the study brought together high-throughput TCR immunosequencing, statistical association of individual TCRs with disease status, and machine learning. In addition to the first cohort of 666 subjects, a separate validation cohort of 120 different subjects was used. All discovery cohort repertoires had been generated using a single sequencing platform. Both class I and class II loci were covered by HLA typing, at four-digit resolution. Using immunosequencing, the study profiled T cell repertoires from some 670 subjects and related those repertoires to cytomegalovirus serostatus. In an earlier analysis of 500 to 650 of the donors, high-throughput TCR beta sequencing was used to judge whether each TCR beta V gene segment behaved as functional or pseudogenic. Donor age, sex, ethnicity and CMV serostatus were collected together with the repertoire data. To study patterns of TCR occurrence, a later analysis re-analyzed previously published TCR beta repertoires from 650 to 750 donors and added high-resolution HLA genotyping. Approximately 300 gigabases of sequencing data and 70 million to 85 million unique TCR sequences were included in an early release covering several hundred HLA-typed donors. Among around 400 genotyped donors of the cohort, an average of around 240,000 unique TCR beta nucleotide sequences were sequenced per donor, roughly 20% of them non-productive. A later genetic analysis used genome-wide SNP genotypes for about 60% of the 666 donors, treating that subset as a discovery cohort. Rather than drawing on any new phenotypic data, the later analysis identified candidate immune exposures from TCR beta sequences and the way those sequences occurred across donors. The study aimed to test whether signatures of past pathogen exposure could be identified by cataloging public T cell receptors. Results the study describes overall, beyond this receptor: Across donors, most TCR sequences were observed very rarely, whereas some public TCRs were present in many individuals. The authors suggested that the approach could potentially be generalized to other disease states and immunological phenotypes. At a false discovery rate of 0.05, a later analysis linked fewer than 20,000 TCR beta sequences to specific HLA alleles. Because some donors lacked HLA typing at each locus, the association tests relied only on the typed subset. For the cohort, immune exposure information was limited to CMV serostatus. Linkage disequilibrium might explain the correlated functional status among segregating V segments, but an unknown experimental factor could not be ruled out. The sequencing pipeline was judged likely to have produced a cluster of highly shared sequence variants as a technical artifact. In both the original and validation cohorts, the classifier was reported to diagnose cytomegalovirus status with high specificity and sensitivity. In an earlier analysis of around 600 of the donors, most TCR beta V segments appeared in productive rearrangements about 90% or about 30% of the time, broadly matching IMGT annotations. Because counts were too low, roughly 17 rarely observed V segments, including chromosome 9 orphons, were left out of the earlier analysis of approximately 500 of the donors. This cohort had only TCR beta chains sequenced, and the lack of alpha or paired-chain data limited which features could be detected. According to a later analysis, TCR association rates differed among HLA loci, with DRB1 alleles showing the most associated TCRs and HLA-C alleles showing the fewest. According to a later genetic analysis, donors in an Asian-associated ancestry cluster had fewer N-insertions in productive TCRs than the approximately 610-donor mean. A later analysis found that most CMV-associated TCR beta chains appeared HLA-restricted, with HLA associations seemingly driven largely by CMV exposure. V-gene and J-gene trimming of TCR beta chains was associated with a missense DCLRE1C variant in a later genetic analysis, and the association was replicated in an independent cohort. When HLA alleles, especially DR and DQ, strongly co-occurred, TCR associations were difficult to assign to individual alleles. A further reported finding was that TCR beta sequences accurately predicted the HLA-A and HLA-B alleles for most subjects in the first cohort. The 87-base-pair reads could not distinguish some IMGT-functional V segments, including TRBV6-2 and TRBV6-3, so those segments were excluded. Three of the identified cytomegalovirus-associated TCR beta chains were confirmed in vitro to be specific for cytomegalovirus antigens. In the study, around 160 TCR beta chains were listed as associated with cytomegalovirus. Several of the top co-occurrence clusters appeared to be linked to parvovirus B19, influenza, CMV and Epstein-Barr virus, according to a later analysis. Presence/absence analyses assumed roughly uniform sequencing depth across donors, an assumption that may not hold. In a later analysis, HLA-associated TCR beta chains showed more clonal expansion and lower generation probabilities than non-associated chains that were equally common.

The table lists this clone with a count of one. Its antigen has not been determined. Base qualities are not recorded, but no much larger clone differs from it by a single base. According to the germline V gene, CDR1 reads SGDLS and CDR2 reads YYNGEE. The cysteine opens and the phenylalanine closes a CDR3 of 16 amino acids. Kept here is only the CDR3 DNA, which spans 48 bases and is read in frame from base 1. Trimming removed 1 base from V and 3 bases from J; the gene matches leave 4 bases unexplained. The library was generated by the immunoSEQ multiplex PCR assay. A mixture of 60 forward primers for TCR Vbeta segments and 13 reverse primers for TCR Jbeta segments was used in the multiplex PCR. The CDR3 region of rearranged TCR beta genes was amplified from genomic DNA with a multiplex PCR assay. The amplified TCR beta libraries were sequenced on the Illumina HiSeq System as 87-base-pair reads. For the original study's pipeline: A later analysis tallied roughly 80 million unique TCR beta chains across the approximately 670 repertoires, and some 10 million of those chains were shared by two or more donors. To remove PCR and sequencing errors, raw reads were error-corrected and collapsed into unique sequences using a nearest-neighbor algorithm that merged closely related sequences. Alignment of CDR3 sequences to IMGT reference sequences was used to assign V, D and J gene segments. For a sequence to be retained, a match of at least six nucleotides was required to both a V gene segment and a J gene segment. A rearrangement was called productive if the CDR3 had no stop codons and remained in frame with V and J, and every other rearrangement was called non-productive. CDR3 was defined according to IMGT convention as the region running from the second conserved V-encoded cysteine to the conserved J-encoded phenylalanine. In an earlier analysis of 587 of the donors, sequences lacking an unambiguous match to a single V gene segment were excluded. In an earlier analysis of some 590 of the donors, V segments were called functional above 56.7% productive rearrangements and were called segregating when the between-donor standard deviation exceeded 5%. A statistical classification framework was built for diagnosing cytomegalovirus status from the catalog of TCR beta chain sequences. In a later analysis, TCR nucleotide sequences were compared against IMGT/GENE-DB human TR gene sequences so that V and J genes could be assigned. The TCRdist pipeline was used in a later analysis to assign CDR3 sequences and most-parsimonious VDJ recombination scenarios. In a later analysis, each TCR beta chain was defined by its CDR3 amino acid sequence together with its V-gene family, and reads lacking a unique V-gene family were excluded. To address suspected cross-contamination and a sequencing artifact, a later analysis removed some 620 highly shared, low-generation-probability nucleotide sequences. In a later analysis, a clonal expansion index was calculated for each public chain from normalized within-repertoire ranks of inferred template counts. Generation probabilities in a later analysis came from a VDJ recombination model fitted to out-of-frame rearrangements, and those results were checked against IGoR. In a later analysis, hypergeometric tests were used to score TCR-TCR, TCR-HLA and TCR-CMV co-occurrence, with a repertoire-size bias correction applied to TCR pairs. To estimate false discovery rates, a later analysis permuted the HLA or CMV assignments 20 times. In a later analysis, co-occurring TCRs were grouped using DBSCAN, and TCRdist sequence similarity was added for clustering within HLA-allele-positive subsets. Repertoires with fewer than 30,000 or more than 120,000 public chains, plus five repertoires with anomalous nucleotide sharing, were excluded from co-occurrence clustering. TCRdb carries this immuneACCESS record with in-frame sequences only. Its versions omit some clonotypes, under half of them owing to an unresolved V gene in the studies checked, with the rest unexplained. That table gives V, J and clone size, and the DNA gave D and trimming. For this sample there are under 95,000 clones; 70% to 80% appear just once. Of the sample, roughly 15% falls within the top ten clones.

The cohort consisted of 670 or so healthy bone marrow donors. All cohort members were sampled while nominally healthy, although unrecorded immune exposures were likely present. The donor tested CMV seropositive and was one of the 289 seropositive cohort members. A peripheral blood sample was collected from each donor, and TCR beta sequencing was performed on peripheral blood mononuclear cells. Genomic DNA was extracted from the blood cell samples with the Qiagen DNeasy Blood Extraction Kit. The TCR sequence derives from a woman in her thirties or forties in good health and CMV-seropositive. Sequencing input: PBMCs. Rearrangement joined TRBV9 to TRBJ2-2; 9 bases in between match TRBD2. The nucleotides are TGTGCCAGCAGCGTACAGACTAGCGGCTACACCGGGGAGCTGTTTTTT. Its product reads: CASSVQTSGYTGELFF. The full variable domain, with segments outside the CDR3 supplied by the reference TRBV9 and TRBJ2-2 proteins, appears as DSGVTQTPKHLITATGQRVTLRCSPRSGDLSVYWYQQSLDQGLQFLIQYYNGEERAKGNILERFSAQQFPDLHSELNLSSLELGDSALYFCASSVQTSGYTGELFFGEGSRLTVL.